This T cell receptor (beta chain) derives from a study of blood T cell repertoires in COVID-19. Study context: Sites across the United States, Italy and Spain contributed samples from acute and convalescent COVID-19.

The V gene end was trimmed by 3 bases and the J gene end by 7 bases; junction bases not matched to a gene: 4. The CDR3 totals 15 residues. Germline assignment: CDR1 LNHDA and CDR2 SQIVND (reference sequence). Per the study methods: Amplification with reference gene primers provided the estimates of nucleated cell counts. Clones were read by immunoSEQ multiplex PCR, and TCRdb kept only the in-frame ones, dropping some. V, J and clone size are taken as reported in that table, and D and trimming were inferred from the DNA itself. The sample holds under 200,000 clones; approximately 86% are singletons and the top ten take roughly 8%.

Sequencing used peripheral blood. The TCR comes from a man aged 55 to 70 with acute or convalescent COVID-19. V gene TRBV19 combines with J gene TRBJ1-6; 9 nucleotides align to TRBD1. In nucleotides, the CDR3 is TGTGCCAGTAGTATGATGGACAGGGGAAATTCACCCCTCCACTTT. It is translated as CASSMMDRGNSPLHF.